This T cell receptor (beta chain) was observed in a study of CD4+ T cells in melanoma. Repertoires were generated with immunoSEQ multiplex PCR, while TCRdb's copy carries only in-frame clones and drops some. The sample has approximately 5,100 clones; about 61% are singletons. Concerning this clone: Its antigen is currently unknown.

Study-wide findings and caveats: In melanoma, neoantigen-specific CD4+ T cells reportedly differed in differentiation state.

The sequence came from a human donor with melanoma. Specimen: cells from a culture (not recorded whether cultured in vitro).

The DNA for the CDR3 is TGTGCCAGCAGCTTTCAGTCTAACTATGGCTACACCTTC. Its protein product is CASSFQSNYGYTF. The chain couples TRBV7-9 to TRBJ1-2, with D hard to call. The germline V and J ends were trimmed by 3 bases and 0 bases, with 5 bases remaining between them. CDR3 size: 13 residues. Per germline, CDR1 SEHNR and CDR2 FQNEAQ (reference sequence).